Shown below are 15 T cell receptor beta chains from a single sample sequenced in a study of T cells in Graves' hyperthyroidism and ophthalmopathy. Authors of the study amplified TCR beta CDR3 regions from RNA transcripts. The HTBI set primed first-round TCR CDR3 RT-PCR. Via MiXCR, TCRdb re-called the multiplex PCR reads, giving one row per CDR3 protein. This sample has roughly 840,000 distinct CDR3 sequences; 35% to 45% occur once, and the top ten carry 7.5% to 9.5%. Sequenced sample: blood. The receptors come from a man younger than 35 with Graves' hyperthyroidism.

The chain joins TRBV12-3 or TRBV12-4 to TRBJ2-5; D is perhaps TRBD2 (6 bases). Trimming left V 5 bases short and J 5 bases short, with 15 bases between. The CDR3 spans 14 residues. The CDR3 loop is CASSPSLLAETQYF. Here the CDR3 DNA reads TGTGCCAGCAGTCCCAGTCTGCTAGCGGAGACCCAGTACTTC.

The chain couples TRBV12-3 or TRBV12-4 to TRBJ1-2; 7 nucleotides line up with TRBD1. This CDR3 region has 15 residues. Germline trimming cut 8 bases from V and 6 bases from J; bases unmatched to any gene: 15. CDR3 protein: CASSPPYRGFDGYTF. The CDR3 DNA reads TGTGCCAGCTCACCACCCTACAGGGGCTTCGATGGCTACACCTTC.

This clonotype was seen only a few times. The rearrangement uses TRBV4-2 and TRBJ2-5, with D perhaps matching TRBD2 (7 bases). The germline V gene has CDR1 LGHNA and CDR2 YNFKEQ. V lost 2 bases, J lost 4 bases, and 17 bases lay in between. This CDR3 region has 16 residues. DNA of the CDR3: TGTGCCAGCAGCCAAATCGGGGGGCAGGGTTCAGAGACCCAGTACTTC. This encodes CASSQIGGQGSETQYF.

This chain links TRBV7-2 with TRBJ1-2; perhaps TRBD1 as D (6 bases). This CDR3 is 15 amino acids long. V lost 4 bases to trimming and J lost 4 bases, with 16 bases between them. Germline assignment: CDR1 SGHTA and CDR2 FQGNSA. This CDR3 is CASSSRWGASYGYTF. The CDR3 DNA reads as TGTGCCAGCAGCTCGCGGTGGGGGGCGAGCTATGGCTACACCTTC.

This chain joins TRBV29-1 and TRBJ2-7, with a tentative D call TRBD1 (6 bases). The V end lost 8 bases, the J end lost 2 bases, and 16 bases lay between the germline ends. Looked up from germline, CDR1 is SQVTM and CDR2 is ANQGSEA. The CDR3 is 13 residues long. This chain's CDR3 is CSWAGQSAYEQYF. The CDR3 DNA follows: TGCAGCTGGGCAGGACAGTCAGCCTACGAGCAGTACTTC.

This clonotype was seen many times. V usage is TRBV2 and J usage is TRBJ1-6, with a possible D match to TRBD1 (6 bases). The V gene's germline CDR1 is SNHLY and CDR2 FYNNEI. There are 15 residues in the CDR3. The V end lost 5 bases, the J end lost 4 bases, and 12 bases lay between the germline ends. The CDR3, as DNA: TGTGCCAGCAGTACACAGGGTGCTTATAATTCACCCCTCCACTTT. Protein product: CASSTQGAYNSPLHF.

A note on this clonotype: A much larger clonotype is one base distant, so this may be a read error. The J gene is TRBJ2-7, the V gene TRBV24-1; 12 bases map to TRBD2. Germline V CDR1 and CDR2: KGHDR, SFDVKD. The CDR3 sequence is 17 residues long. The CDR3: CAATEASGRASSYEKYF. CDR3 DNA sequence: TGTGCCGCCACGGAGGCTAGCGGGAGGGCCAGCTCCTACGAGAAGTACTTC.

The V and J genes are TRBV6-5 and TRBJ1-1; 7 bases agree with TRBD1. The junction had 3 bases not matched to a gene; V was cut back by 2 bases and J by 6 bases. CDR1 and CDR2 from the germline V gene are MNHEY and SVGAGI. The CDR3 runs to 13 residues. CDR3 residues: CASSYTGVAEAFF. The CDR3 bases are TGTGCCAGCAGTTACACAGGGGTTGCTGAAGCTTTCTTT.

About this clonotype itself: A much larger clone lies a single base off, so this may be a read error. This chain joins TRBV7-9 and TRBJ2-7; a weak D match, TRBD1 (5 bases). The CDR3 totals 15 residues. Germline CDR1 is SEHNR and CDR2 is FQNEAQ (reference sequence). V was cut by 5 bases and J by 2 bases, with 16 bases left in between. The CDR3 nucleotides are TGTGCCAGCAGCGCACAGGATTACCGCCCCTACGAGCAGTACTTC. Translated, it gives CASSAQDYRPYEQYF. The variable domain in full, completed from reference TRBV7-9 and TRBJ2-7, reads DTGVSQNPRHKITKRGQNVTFRCDPISEHNRLYWYRQTLGQGPEFLTYFQNEAQLEKSRLLSDRFSAERPKGSFSTLEIQRTEQGDSAMYLCASSAQDYRPYEQYFGPGTRLTVT.

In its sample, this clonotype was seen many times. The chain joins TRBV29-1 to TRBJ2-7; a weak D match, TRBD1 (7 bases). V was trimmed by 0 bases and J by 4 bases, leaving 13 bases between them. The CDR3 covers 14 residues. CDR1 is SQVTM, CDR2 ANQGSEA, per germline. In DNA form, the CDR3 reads TGCAGCGTTGAAGAGGAGGGACAGCTTTACGAGCAGTACTTC. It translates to CSVEEEGQLYEQYF.

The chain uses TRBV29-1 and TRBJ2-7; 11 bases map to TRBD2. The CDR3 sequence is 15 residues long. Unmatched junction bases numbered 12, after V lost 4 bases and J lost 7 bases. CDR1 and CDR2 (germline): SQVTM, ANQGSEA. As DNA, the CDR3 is TGCAGCGTTGGTGCCCTAGCGGGAGGTTTCGATGAGCAGTACTTC. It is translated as CSVGALAGGFDEQYF.

The DNA for the CDR3 is TGTGCCAGCAGCCCCGGGACAGGACTTAACGAGCAGTACTTC. Amino acid sequence: CASSPGTGLNEQYF. The chain links TRBV7-9 to TRBJ2-7, with 8 bases aligning to TRBD1. The CDR3 length is 14 residues. The germline CDR1 and CDR2 sequences are SEHNR and FQNEAQ (reference sequence). Unmatched junction bases numbered 8, after V lost 5 bases and J lost 5 bases.

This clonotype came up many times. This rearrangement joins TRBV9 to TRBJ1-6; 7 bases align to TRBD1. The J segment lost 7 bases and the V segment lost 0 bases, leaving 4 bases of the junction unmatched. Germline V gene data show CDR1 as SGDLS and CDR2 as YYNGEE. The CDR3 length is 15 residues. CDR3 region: CASSVEGTANSPLHF. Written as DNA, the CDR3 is TGTGCCAGCAGCGTAGAAGGGACAGCGAATTCACCCCTCCACTTT. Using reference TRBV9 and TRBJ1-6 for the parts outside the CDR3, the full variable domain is DSGVTQTPKHLITATGQRVTLRCSPRSGDLSVYWYQQSLDQGLQFLIQYYNGEERAKGNILERFSAQQFPDLHSELNLSSLELGDSALYFCASSVEGTANSPLHFGNGTRLTVT.

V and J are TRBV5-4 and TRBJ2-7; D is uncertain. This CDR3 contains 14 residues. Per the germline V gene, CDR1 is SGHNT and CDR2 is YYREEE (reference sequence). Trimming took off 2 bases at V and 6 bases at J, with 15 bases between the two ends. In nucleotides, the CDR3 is TGTGCCAGCAGCTTAATCGGGTACGGGCTCGAGCAGTACTTC. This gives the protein CASSLIGYGLEQYF.

The CDR3 DNA reads TGTGCCAGCAGTGAGGGATTGGAAGGCTACACCTTC. It is translated as CASSEGLEGYTF. The V and J genes are TRBV6-5 and TRBJ1-2, with D unresolved. The CDR3 sequence is 12 residues long. Germline-derived CDR1 and CDR2 are MNHEY and SVGAGI. The germline V and J ends were trimmed by 5 bases and 8 bases, with 12 bases remaining between them.